This T cell receptor beta chain was recovered during a study of CD8 T cells in Susac syndrome. Germline V lookup: CDR1 SGDLS, CDR2 YYNGEE. Between the trimmed V and J ends, which lost 3 bases and 4 bases, there was a span of 15 bases. The CDR3 runs to 15 residues. It was with random hexamers that about 0.45 to 1 ug RNA was reverse transcribed. TCRdb itself ran the immunoSEQ multiplex PCR reads through MiXCR, one entry per CDR3 protein. Of roughly 130,000 distinct CDR3 sequences listed, over 90% are singletons. The sequence came from a human donor in good health. Sequencing was done on a sample of CD4+ T cells from PBMCs. V usage is TRBV9 and J usage is TRBJ2-3; D is perhaps TRBD2 (5 bases). The CDR3 protein is CASSALGGSPDTQYF. CDR3 coding DNA: TGTGCCAGCAGCGCACTCGGAGGCTCCCCAGATACGCAGTATTTT.